This T cell receptor beta chain is drawn from a study of naive and memory T cell subsets. An equimolar mix of two oligonucleotides served as the beta constant-region primer for TRBC1 and TRBC2. Nested alpha and beta constant-region primers with the SP2 primer drove four PCR rounds on ligated cDNA. Via MiXCR, TCRdb re-called the UMI-ligation and nested PCR reads, giving one row per CDR3 protein. The table lists about 21,000 distinct CDR3 sequences, 9.5% to 11% of them singletons, with around 18% in the top ten. CMV status came from CD4+ T cell IFNgamma after overnight CMV lysate stimulation of fresh PBMCs. CDR1 LGHNA and CDR2 YNFKEQ come from the germline V gene. The junction had 8 bases not matched to a gene; V was cut back by 0 bases and J by 7 bases. The CDR3 extends over 17 amino acids.

V gene TRBV4-2 combines with J gene TRBJ2-1; 11 bases match TRBD2. Material for sequencing was central memory CD8+ T cells from blood. This clonotype originated in a human donor in good health. CDR3 sequence (DNA): TGTGCCAGCAGCCAAGAAGTTACTAGCGGGAGCATTAATGAGCAGTTCTTC. Translating it yields CASSQEVTSGSINEQFF.